Described below is a single T cell receptor beta chain sequence and its context. The antigen is undetermined. This sample was taken from a study of cytomegalovirus exposure and HLA in healthy donors. Study at large: Both the approximately 120 validation repertoires and the 666 first-cohort repertoires used the same platform, as reported by a later analysis.

Germline assignment: CDR1 LNHNV and CDR2 YYDKDF (reference sequence). V was clipped by 6 bases and J by 4 bases; unmatched bases: 14. The CDR3 loop spans 17 amino acids. Sequenced by immunoSEQ multiplex PCR; TCRdb stores in-frame clones only, minus some. The sample yields tens of thousands of clones, more than 70% seen once. The validation cohort, a group of 120 subjects, included the donors and was separate from the approximately 670-subject first cohort. Findings of the study overall: Most TCR sequences showed up rarely, but some public TCRs showed up in many donors. The authors enumerated around 150 TCR beta chains as linked to cytomegalovirus.

Input material: PBMCs. The sequence derives from a woman aged 18-29 years in good health and CMV-seronegative. This sequence joins TRBV15 and TRBJ2-2; 7 bases match TRBD2. The CDR3 protein is CATRPRLGGGGTGELFF. The DNA of the CDR3 is TGTGCCACCAGACCCCGTCTTGGCGGGGGAGGCACCGGGGAGCTGTTTTTT.